This T cell receptor (beta chain) was retrieved from a study of T cells in Graves' hyperthyroidism and ophthalmopathy. The CDR3 regions of TCR beta were amplified from RNA transcripts. The TCR CDR3 first-round RT-PCR relied on the HTBI primer set. Each CDR3 protein gets one entry after TCRdb re-called the multiplex PCR reads with MiXCR. Altogether around 610,000 distinct CDR3 sequences are present, under 15% being singletons, with the ten largest covering around 4.5%. This clonotype occurred many times. CDR3 length: 11 residues. Germline CDR1 reads MNHEY; CDR2 reads SVGEGT. V dropped 4 bases and J dropped 11 bases, with 9 bases sitting between them.

Sequenced input: blood. The receptor's source is a woman between 40 and 50 years old with Graves' ophthalmopathy. This chain links TRBV6-2 or TRBV6-3 with TRBJ2-4; D might be TRBD2 (6 bases). CDR3 coding DNA: TGTGCCAGCAGTTCAGGACTATTTCAGTACTTC. This codes for CASSSGLFQYF.